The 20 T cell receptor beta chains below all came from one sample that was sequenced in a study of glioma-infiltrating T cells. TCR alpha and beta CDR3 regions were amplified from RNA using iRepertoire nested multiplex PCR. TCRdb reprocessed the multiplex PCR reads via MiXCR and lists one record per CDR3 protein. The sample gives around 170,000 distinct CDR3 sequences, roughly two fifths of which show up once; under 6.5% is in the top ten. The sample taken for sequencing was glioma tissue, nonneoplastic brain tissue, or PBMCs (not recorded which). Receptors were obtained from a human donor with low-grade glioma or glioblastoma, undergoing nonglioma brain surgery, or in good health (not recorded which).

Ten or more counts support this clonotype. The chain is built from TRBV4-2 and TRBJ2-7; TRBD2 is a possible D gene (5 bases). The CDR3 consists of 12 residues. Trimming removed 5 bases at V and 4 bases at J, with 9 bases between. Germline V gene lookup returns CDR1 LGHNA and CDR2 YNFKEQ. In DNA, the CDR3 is TGTGCCAGCAGCAACGGGATTTACGAGCAGTACTTC. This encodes CASSNGIYEQYF.

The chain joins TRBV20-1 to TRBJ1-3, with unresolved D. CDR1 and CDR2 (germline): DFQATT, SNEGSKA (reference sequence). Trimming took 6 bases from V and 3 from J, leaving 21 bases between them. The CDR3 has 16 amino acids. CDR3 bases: TGCAGTGCGCCAGGAACAATACAGACCATTGGAAACACCATATATTTT. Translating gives CSAPGTIQTIGNTIYF.

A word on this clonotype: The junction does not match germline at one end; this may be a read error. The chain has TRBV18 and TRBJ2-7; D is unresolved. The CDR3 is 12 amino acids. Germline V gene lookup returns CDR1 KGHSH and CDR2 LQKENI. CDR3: CANSRSEYEQYF. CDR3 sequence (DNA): TGTGCCAACTCACGATCAGAGTACGAGCAGTACTTC.

The CDR3 sequence: CASSSPLAGDGRDTQYF. DNA of the CDR3: TGTGCCAGCAGCTCACCACTAGCGGGAGATGGGAGAGATACGCAGTATTTT. The chain is built from TRBV7-8 and TRBJ2-3; 11 bases are shared with TRBD2. Germline CDR1 and CDR2: SGHVS and FQNEAQ. The CDR3 loop spans 17 amino acids. The V segment lost 4 bases and the J segment 5 bases; nucleotides outside the gene matches: 11. The full variable domain, completed using reference TRBV7-8 and TRBJ2-3, is GAGVSQSPRYKVAKRGQDVALRCDPISGHVSLFWYQQALGQGPEFLTYFQNEAQLDKSGLPSDRFFAERPEGSVSTLKIQRTQQEDSAVYLCASSSPLAGDGRDTQYFGPGTRLTVL.

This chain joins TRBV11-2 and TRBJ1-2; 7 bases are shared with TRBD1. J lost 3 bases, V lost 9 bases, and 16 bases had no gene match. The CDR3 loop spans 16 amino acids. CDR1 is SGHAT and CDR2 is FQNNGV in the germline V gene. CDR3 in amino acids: CARSAPRQGRHYGYTF. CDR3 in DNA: TGTGCCAGAAGCGCCCCCAGACAGGGCAGACACTATGGCTACACCTTC.

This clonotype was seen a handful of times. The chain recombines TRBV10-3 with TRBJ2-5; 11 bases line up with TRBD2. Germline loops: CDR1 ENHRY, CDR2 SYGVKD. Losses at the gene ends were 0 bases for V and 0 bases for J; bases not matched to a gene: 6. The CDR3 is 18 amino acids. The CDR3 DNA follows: TGTGCCATCAGTGAGTCGGGTCTAGCGGGAGGATACCAAGAGACCCAGTACTTC. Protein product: CAISESGLAGGYQETQYF.

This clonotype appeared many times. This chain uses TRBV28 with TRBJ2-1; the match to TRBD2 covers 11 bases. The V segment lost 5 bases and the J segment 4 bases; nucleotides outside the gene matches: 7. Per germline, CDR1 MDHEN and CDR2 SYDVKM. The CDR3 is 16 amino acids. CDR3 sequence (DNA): TGTGCCAGCAGTCTAGCGGGAGGCCCTTCTTACAATGAGCAGTTCTTC. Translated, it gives CASSLAGGPSYNEQFF.

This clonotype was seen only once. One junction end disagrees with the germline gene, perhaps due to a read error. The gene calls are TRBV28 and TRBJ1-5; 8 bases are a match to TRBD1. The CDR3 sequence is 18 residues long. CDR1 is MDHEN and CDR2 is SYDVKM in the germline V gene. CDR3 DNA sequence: TGTGCCAGCAGCCAAGGACAGGGTCTAGGCATTAACGATCAGCCCAAGCATTTT. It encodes CASSQGQGLGINDQPKHF.

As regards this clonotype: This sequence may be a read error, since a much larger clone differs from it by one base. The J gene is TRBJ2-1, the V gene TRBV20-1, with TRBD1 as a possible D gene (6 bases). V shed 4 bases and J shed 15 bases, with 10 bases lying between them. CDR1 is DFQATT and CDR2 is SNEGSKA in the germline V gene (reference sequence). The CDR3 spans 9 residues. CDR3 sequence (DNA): TGCAGTGCTATGCAGGGGAGGTTCTTC. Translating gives CSAMQGRFF.

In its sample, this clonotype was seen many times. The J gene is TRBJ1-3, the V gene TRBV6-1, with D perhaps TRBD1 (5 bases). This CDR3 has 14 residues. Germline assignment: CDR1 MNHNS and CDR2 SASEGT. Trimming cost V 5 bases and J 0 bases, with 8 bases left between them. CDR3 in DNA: TGTGCCAGCAGTCAGGACATCTCTGGAAACACCATATATTTT. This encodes CASSQDISGNTIYF.

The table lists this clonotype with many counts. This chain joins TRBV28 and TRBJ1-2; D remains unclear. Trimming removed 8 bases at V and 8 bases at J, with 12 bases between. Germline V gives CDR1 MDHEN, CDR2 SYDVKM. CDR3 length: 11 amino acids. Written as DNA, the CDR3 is TGTGCCAGCTCCTTATTGGGAGGCTACACCTTC. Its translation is CASSLLGGYTF.

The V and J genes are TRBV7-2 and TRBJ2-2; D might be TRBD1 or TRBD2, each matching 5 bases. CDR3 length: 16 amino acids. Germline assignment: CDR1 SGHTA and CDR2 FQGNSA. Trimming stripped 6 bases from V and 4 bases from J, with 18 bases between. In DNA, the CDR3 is TGTGCCAGCAGTTTATACGGGGTAGGGACCACCGGGGAGCTGTTTTTT. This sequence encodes CASSLYGVGTTGELFF.

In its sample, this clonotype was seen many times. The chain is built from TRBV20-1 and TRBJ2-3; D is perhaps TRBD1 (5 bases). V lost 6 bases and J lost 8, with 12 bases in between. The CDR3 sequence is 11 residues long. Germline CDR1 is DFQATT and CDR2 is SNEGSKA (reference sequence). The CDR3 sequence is CSAKIDSTQYF. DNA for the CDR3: TGCAGTGCCAAAATCGACAGTACGCAGTATTTT.

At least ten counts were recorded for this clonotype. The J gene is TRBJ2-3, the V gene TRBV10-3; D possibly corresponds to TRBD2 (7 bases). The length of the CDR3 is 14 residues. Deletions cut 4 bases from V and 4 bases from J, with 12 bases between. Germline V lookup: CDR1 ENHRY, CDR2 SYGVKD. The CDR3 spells CAISVGGAADTQYF. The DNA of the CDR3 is TGTGCCATCAGTGTAGGGGGGGCTGCAGATACGCAGTATTTT.

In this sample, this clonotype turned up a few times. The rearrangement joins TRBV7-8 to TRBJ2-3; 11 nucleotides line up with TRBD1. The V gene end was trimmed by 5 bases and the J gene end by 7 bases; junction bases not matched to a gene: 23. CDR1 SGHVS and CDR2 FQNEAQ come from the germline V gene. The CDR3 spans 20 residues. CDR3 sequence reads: CASSPIRTGGSLPSAHTQYF. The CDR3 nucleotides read TGTGCCAGCAGCCCTATAAGGACAGGGGGCTCACTACCCTCCGCTCATACGCAGTATTTT.

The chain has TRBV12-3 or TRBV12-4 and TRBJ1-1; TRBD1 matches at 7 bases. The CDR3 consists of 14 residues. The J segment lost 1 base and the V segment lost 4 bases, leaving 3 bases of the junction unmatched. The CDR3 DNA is TGTGCCAGCAGTTCCCGGACAGGGAACACTGAAGCTTTCTTT. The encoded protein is CASSSRTGNTEAFF.

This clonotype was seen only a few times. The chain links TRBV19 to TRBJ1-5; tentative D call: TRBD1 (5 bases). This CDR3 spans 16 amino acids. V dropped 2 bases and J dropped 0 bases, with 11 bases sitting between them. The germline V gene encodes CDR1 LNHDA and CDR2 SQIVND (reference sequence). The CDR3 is CASSIKTDYSNQPQHF. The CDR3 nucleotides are TGTGCCAGTAGTATAAAGACAGATTATAGCAATCAGCCCCAGCATTTT.

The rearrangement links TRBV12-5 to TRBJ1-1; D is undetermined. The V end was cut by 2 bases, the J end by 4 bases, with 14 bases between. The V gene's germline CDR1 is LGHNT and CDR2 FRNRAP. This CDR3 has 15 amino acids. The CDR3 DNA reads TGTGCTAGTGGTTTGTCCCCCGAGTCAGGCACTGAAGCTTTCTTT. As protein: CASGLSPESGTEAFF.

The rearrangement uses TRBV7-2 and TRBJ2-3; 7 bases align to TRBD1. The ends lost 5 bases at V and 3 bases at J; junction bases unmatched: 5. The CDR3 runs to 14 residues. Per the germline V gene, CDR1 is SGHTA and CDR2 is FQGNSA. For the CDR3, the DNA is TGTGCCAGCAGCGACGACAGGGCAACAGATACGCAGTATTTT. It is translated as CASSDDRATDTQYF.

The CDR3 loop reads CASRRTSGENTGELFF. CDR3 DNA: TGTGCCAGCAGGCGGACTAGCGGGGAGAACACCGGGGAGCTGTTTTTT. This chain links TRBV7-9 with TRBJ2-2, with 12 nucleotides matching TRBD2. Unmatched junction bases numbered 3, after V lost 6 bases and J lost 1 base. The CDR3 runs 16 residues. Germline V gives CDR1 SEHNR, CDR2 FQNEAQ (reference sequence).